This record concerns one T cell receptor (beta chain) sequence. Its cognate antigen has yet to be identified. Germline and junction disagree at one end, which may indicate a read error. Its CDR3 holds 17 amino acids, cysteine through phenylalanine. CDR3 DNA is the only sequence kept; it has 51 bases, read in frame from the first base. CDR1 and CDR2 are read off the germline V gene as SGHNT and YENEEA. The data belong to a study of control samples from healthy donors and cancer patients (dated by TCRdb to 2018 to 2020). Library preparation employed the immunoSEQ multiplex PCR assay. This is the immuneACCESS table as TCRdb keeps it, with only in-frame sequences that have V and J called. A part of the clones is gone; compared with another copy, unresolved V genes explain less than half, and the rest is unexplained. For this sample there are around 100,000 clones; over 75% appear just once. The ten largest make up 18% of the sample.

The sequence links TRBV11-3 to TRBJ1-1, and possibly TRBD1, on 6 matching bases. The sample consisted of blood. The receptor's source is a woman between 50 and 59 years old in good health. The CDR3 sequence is CPDTGRRFLDRNTEAFF. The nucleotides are TGCCCCGATACAGGGAGGCGGTTTCTTGACAGGAACACTGAAGCTTTCTTT.